This TCR beta chain was recovered during a study of blood T cell repertoires in COVID-19. Overall study: Some COVID-19 samples were acute and others convalescent; all came from the United States, Italy and Spain. Sample material is recorded as cDNA or gDNA derived from T cells, B-cell-depleted T cells, or PBMCs.

CDR1 and CDR2 from the germline V gene are MNHEY and SMNVEV (reference sequence). The V segment lost 2 bases and the J segment 6 bases; nucleotides outside the gene matches: 1. CDR3 length: 14 residues. As originally analysed: It was from reference gene primer amplification that nucleated cell counts were estimated. Some clones are missing from TCRdb's copy, which holds only in-frame ones; the method was immunoSEQ multiplex PCR. That table is the source of V, J and clone size, and D and trimming were worked out from the DNA. Here the sample spans approximately 130,000 clones, 75% to 90% being singletons.

Sequenced sample: peripheral blood. The chain is built from TRBV27 and TRBJ1-6; TRBD1 matches at 7 bases. This receptor was identified in a man over 45 with active COVID-19. In DNA form, the CDR3 reads TGTGCCAGCAGTTTAAGGGGGCCTAATTCACCCCTCCACTTT. This encodes CASSLRGPNSPLHF.